The 7 T cell receptor beta chains below were found in one sample sequenced in a study of regulatory T cells in long-lasting Graves disease. To make TCR beta libraries, researchers used iRepertoire HTBI primers and Arm-PCR of CDR3 regions. Using its own MiXCR run on the multiplex PCR reads, TCRdb lists one record per CDR3 protein. The table records hundreds of thousands of distinct CDR3 sequences, less than 25% of them present only once. Regarding time point: persistent/refractory GD, antithyroid drugs over 5 years with positive TRAb. PBMC RNA served as the TCR library source. The sample consisted of peripheral blood mononuclear cells (PBMCs), taken when the disease was refractory, from a patient treated with antithyroid drugs. These TCRs come from a female donor with Graves disease.

This clonotype came up a few times. This chain connects TRBV20-1 to TRBJ1-1; unclear D gene. The CDR3 loop spans 12 amino acids. Germline V CDR1 and CDR2: DFQATT, SNEGSKA (reference sequence). The DNA of the CDR3 is TGCAGCACCGGGAGCAAGAACACTGAAGCTTTCTTT. Translating gives CSTGSKNTEAFF.

This sequence joins TRBV19 and TRBJ2-2; no definite D call. The CDR3 sequence is 13 residues long. Deletions cut 1 base from V and 5 bases from J, with 5 bases between. Looked up from germline, CDR1 is LNHDA and CDR2 is SQIVND (reference sequence). CDR3 bases: TGTGCCAGTAGTATAGTTAATACCGGGGAGCTGTTTTTT. It codes for CASSIVNTGELFF.

This clonotype was recorded many times. This chain connects TRBV24-1 to TRBJ2-5; TRBD2 is a possible D gene (5 bases). The CDR3 has 15 amino acids. The ends were cut back, 5 bases at V and 5 bases at J, with 17 bases in the middle. Per the germline V gene, CDR1 is KGHDR and CDR2 is SFDVKD. The CDR3 DNA reads as TGTGCCACCAGTGGGGAGCCGACATTTGGGGAGACCCAGTACTTC. Amino acid sequence: CATSGEPTFGETQYF.

In regard to this clonotype: A much larger clone differs by one base, so this may be a read error. J is TRBJ1-5 and V is TRBV7-2; 7 nucleotides match TRBD1. Germline V gene lookup returns CDR1 SGHTA and CDR2 FQGNSA. This CDR3 comprises 15 residues. CDR3 bases: TGTGCCGGCAGCCTGGGACAGACGAGCAATCAGCCCCAGCATTTT. As protein: CAGSLGQTSNQPQHF.

This clonotype has ten or more counts. This rearrangement joins TRBV6-2 or TRBV6-3 to TRBJ2-7, with a tentative D call TRBD1 (5 bases). V dropped 2 bases and J dropped 2 bases, with 19 bases sitting between them. From germline, CDR1 is MNHEY and CDR2 SVGEGT. This CDR3 is built from 17 residues. The CDR3 coding sequence is TGTGCCAGCAGTTACCGGTCACTCAGGGCCCTTCCCTACGAGCAGTACTTC. This encodes CASSYRSLRALPYEQYF.

The chain recombines TRBV25-1 with TRBJ2-7, with a weak D call TRBD1 (5 bases). V was clipped by 3 bases and J by 4 bases, with 13 bases between them. The CDR3 has 14 residues. CDR1 is MGHDK and CDR2 is SYGVNS in the germline V gene. CDR3 in amino acids: CASSDGQGGYEQYF. The CDR3 DNA follows: TGTGCCAGCAGTGATGGGCAGGGTGGTTACGAGCAGTACTTC.

This clonotype was counted at least ten times. The J gene is TRBJ2-5, the V gene TRBV6-1, with 8 bases matching TRBD1. V trimming: 6 bases; J trimming: 5 bases; junction bases outside the gene matches: 5. Looked up from germline, CDR1 is MNHNS and CDR2 is SASEGT. The CDR3 is 13 amino acids. CDR3 region: CASRDRVGETQYF. Here the CDR3 DNA reads TGTGCCAGCAGGGACAGGGTAGGCGAGACCCAGTACTTC.